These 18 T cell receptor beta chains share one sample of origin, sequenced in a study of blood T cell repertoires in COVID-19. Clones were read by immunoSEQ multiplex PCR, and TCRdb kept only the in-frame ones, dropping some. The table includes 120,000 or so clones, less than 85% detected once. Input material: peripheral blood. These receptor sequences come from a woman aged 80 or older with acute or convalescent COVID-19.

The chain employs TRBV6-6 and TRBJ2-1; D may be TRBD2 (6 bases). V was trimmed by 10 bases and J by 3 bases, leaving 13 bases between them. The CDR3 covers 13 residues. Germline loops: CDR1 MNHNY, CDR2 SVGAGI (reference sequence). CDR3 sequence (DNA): TGTGCCACCCGTGGGGGGTTCTACAATGAGCAGTTCTTC. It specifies CATRGGFYNEQFF.

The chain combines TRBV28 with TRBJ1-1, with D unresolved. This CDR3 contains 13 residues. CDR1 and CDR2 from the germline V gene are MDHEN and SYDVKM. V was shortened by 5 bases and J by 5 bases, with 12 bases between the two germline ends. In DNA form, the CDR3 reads TGTGCCAGCAGTCCCCCAGAGGGAACTGAAGCTTTCTTT. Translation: CASSPPEGTEAFF.

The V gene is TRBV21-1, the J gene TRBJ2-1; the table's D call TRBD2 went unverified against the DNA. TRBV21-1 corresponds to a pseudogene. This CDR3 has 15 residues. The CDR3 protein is CASIIRGGMGNEQFF. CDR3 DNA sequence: TGTGCCAGCATCATCCGGGGCGGGATGGGCAATGAGCAGTTCTTC.

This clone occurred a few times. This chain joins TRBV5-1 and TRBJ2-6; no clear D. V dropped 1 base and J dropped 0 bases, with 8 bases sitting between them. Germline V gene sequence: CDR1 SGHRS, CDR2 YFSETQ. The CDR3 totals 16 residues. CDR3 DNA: TGCGCCAGCAGCTTGCCGAGTAGCTCTGGGGCCAACGTCCTGACTTTC. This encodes CASSLPSSSGANVLTF.

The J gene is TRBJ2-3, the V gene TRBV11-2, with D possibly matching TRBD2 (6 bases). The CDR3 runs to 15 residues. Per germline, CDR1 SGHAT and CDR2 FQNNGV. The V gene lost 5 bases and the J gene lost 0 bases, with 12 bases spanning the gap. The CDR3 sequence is CASSPLAISTDTQYF. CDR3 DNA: TGTGCCAGCAGCCCCCTAGCGATTAGCACAGATACGCAGTATTTT.

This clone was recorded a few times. The CDR3 here is CASSHHYEQYF. CDR3 nucleotides: TGTGCCAGCAGTCATCATTACGAGCAGTACTTC. V gene TRBV28 combines with J gene TRBJ2-7, with no clear D. CDR1 and CDR2 (germline): MDHEN, SYDVKM. V lost 5 bases to trimming and J lost 4 bases, with 6 bases between them. The CDR3 is made up of 11 amino acids.

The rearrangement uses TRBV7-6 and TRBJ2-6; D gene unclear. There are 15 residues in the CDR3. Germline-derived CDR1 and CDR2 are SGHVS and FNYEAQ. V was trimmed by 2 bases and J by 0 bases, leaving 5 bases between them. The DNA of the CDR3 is TGTGCCAGCAGCTTATCATTCTCTGGGGCCAACGTCCTGACTTTC. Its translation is CASSLSFSGANVLTF.

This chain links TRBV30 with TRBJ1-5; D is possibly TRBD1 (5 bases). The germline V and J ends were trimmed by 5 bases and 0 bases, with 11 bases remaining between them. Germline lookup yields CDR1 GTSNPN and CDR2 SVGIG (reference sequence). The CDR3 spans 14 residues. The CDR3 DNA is TGTGCCTGGCAACACAGGTCTAGCAATCAGCCCCAGCATTTT. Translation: CAWQHRSSNQPQHF.

The CDR3 nucleotides are TGTGCCAGCAGCCCCAAGACTAGTCCGCATACGCAGTATTTT. Translated: CASSPKTSPHTQYF. The V call is TRBV3-1 (or the pseudogene TRBV3-2), the J call TRBJ2-3; perhaps TRBD2 as D (6 bases). This CDR3 region has 14 residues. Trimming took off 4 bases at V and 7 bases at J, with 15 bases between the two ends. Germline CDR1 LGHDT, CDR2 YNNKEL (reference sequence).

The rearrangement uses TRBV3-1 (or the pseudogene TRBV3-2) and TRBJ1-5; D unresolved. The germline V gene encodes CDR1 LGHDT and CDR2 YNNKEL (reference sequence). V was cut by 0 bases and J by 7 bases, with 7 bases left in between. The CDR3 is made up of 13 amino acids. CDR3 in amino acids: CASSQDVAQPQHF. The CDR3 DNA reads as TGTGCCAGCAGCCAAGACGTAGCCCAGCCCCAGCATTTT.

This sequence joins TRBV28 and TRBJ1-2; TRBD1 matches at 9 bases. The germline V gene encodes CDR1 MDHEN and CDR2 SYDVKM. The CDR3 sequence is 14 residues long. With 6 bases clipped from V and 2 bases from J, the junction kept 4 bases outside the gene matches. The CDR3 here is CASRRGTGNYGYTF. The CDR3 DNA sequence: TGTGCCAGCAGACGGGGGACAGGGAACTATGGCTACACCTTC.

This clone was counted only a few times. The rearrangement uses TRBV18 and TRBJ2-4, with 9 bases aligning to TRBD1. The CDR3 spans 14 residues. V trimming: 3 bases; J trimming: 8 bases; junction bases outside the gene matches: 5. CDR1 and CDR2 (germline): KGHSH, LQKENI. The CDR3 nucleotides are TGTGCCAGCTCACCCCCGGGACAGGGTTACATTCAGTACTTC. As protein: CASSPPGQGYIQYF.

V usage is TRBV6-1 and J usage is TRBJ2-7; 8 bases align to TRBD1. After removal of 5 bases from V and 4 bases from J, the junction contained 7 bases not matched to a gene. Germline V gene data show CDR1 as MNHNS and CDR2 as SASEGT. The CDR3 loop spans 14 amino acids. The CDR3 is CASSTGQGRYEQYF. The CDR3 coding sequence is TGTGCCAGCAGTACCGGACAGGGTCGGTACGAGCAGTACTTC.

CDR3 protein: CAWSTRQGAGEQYF. The CDR3 DNA follows: TGTGCCTGGAGTACTCGACAGGGGGCCGGGGAGCAGTACTTC. The chain has TRBV30 and TRBJ2-7; 10 nucleotides align to TRBD1. Germline V gives CDR1 GTSNPN, CDR2 SVGIG (reference sequence). The CDR3 consists of 14 residues. With 2 bases clipped from V and 7 bases from J, the junction kept 8 bases outside the gene matches.

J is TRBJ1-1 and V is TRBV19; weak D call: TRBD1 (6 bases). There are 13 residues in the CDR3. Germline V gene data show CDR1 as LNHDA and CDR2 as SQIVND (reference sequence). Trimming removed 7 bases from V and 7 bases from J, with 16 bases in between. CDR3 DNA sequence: TGTGCCAGTAACCCACAGGGATCCGGTGAAGCTTTCTTT. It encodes CASNPQGSGEAFF.

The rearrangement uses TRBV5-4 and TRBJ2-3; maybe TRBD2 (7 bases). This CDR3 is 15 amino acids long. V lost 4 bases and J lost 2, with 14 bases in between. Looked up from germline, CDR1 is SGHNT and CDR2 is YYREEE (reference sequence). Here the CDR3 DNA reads TGTGCCAGCAGCCCGGCGGGGGCCCTCACAGATACGCAGTATTTT. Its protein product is CASSPAGALTDTQYF. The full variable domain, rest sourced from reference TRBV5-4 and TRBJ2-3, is ETGVTQSPTHLIKTRGQQVTLRCSSQSGHNTVSWYQQALGQGPQFIFQYYREEENGRGNFPPRFSGLQFPNYSSELNVNALELDDSALYLCASSPAGALTDTQYFGPGTRLTVL.

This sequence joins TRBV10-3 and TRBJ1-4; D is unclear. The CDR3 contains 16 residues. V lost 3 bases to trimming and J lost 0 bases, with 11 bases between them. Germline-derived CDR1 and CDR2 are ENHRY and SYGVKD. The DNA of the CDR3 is TGTGCCATCAGTGACATGACTCCTGCAACTAATGAAAAACTGTTTTTT. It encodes CAISDMTPATNEKLFF.

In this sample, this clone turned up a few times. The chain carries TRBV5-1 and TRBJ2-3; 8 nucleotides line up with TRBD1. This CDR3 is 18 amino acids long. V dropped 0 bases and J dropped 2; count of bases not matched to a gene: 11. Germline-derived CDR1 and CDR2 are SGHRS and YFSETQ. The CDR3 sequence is CASSLGPQGAHDTDTQYF. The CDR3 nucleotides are TGCGCCAGCAGCTTGGGGCCCCAGGGGGCGCATGACACAGATACGCAGTATTTT.